Presented here are 30 T cell receptor beta chains from one specimen sequenced in a study of T-cell memory formation after mild COVID-19. A single record per CDR3 protein comes from TCRdb applying MiXCR to the 5' RACE reads. The table lists about half a million distinct CDR3 sequences, around a sixth of them singletons. Sequenced sample: PBMCs or a T cell subset sorted from them (not recorded which). The receptors come from an adult woman who had mild COVID-19 (a few samples of this study predate the infection). Cell type and time point are not known.

This clonotype was observed many times. V gene TRBV11-1 combines with J gene TRBJ2-1, with a possible D match to TRBD2 (6 bases). There are 14 residues in the CDR3. Germline V gene sequence: CDR1 SGHAT, CDR2 FQDESV (reference sequence). With 1 base removed from V and 5 bases from J, the gap between germline ends came to 9 bases. The CDR3 loop reads CASSLGEVDNEQFF. The CDR3 bases are TGTGCCAGCAGCTTAGGGGAGGTAGACAATGAGCAGTTCTTC. Based on the CDR3 plus reference TRBV11-1 and TRBJ2-1, the full variable domain is EAEVAQSPRYKITEKSQAVAFWCDPISGHATLYWYRQILGQGPELLVQFQDESVVDDSQLPKDRFSAERLKGVDSTLKIQPAELGDSAMYLCASSLGEVDNEQFFGPGTRLTVL.

This clonotype was detected only a few times. This chain connects TRBV10-3 to TRBJ2-3; 7 bases fit TRBD2. Per germline, CDR1 ENHRY and CDR2 SYGVKD. Germline trimming cut 3 bases from V and 1 base from J; bases unmatched to any gene: 4. The CDR3 is 15 amino acids. CDR3 sequence reads: CAISDSSGRTDTQYF. The CDR3 nucleotides read TGTGCCATCAGTGACTCTAGCGGCCGCACAGATACGCAGTATTTT.

The rearrangement uses TRBV2 and TRBJ2-1; 10 positions match TRBD1. Germline V gives CDR1 SNHLY, CDR2 FYNNEI. The trim removed 5 bases at V and 3 bases at J, leaving 10 bases unmatched. The CDR3 contains 17 residues. The CDR3 is CASSPGTGVLHYNEQFF. The DNA of the CDR3 is TGTGCCAGCAGTCCAGGGACAGGGGTTCTACACTACAATGAGCAGTTCTTC.

This clonotype was counted between two and nine times. The chain combines TRBV20-1 with TRBJ2-3; 9 bases align to TRBD1. The CDR3 is made up of 14 amino acids. CDR1 DFQATT and CDR2 SNEGSKA come from the germline V gene (reference sequence). V lost 6 bases and J lost 0; bases outside the gene matches: 4. The CDR3 protein is CSAQQGASTDTQYF. In DNA form, the CDR3 reads TGCAGTGCACAACAGGGGGCAAGCACAGATACGCAGTATTTT.

This chain connects TRBV7-6 to TRBJ2-5, with 9 nucleotides matching TRBD2. CDR1 and CDR2 from the germline V gene are SGHVS and FNYEAQ. CDR3 length equals 16 residues. V was clipped by 0 bases and J by 2 bases; unmatched bases: 4. In DNA, the CDR3 is TGTGCCAGCAGCTTAGCGGCGGGAGGGCGACAAGAGACCCAGTACTTC. It yields the protein CASSLAAGGRQETQYF.

There are a few counts of this clonotype. The J gene is TRBJ1-5, the V gene TRBV19; D is uncertain. V was shortened by 4 bases and J by 6 bases, with 10 bases between the two germline ends. Per the germline V gene, CDR1 is LNHDA and CDR2 is SQIVND (reference sequence). The CDR3 is 13 amino acids. CDR3 bases: TGTGCCAGTAGTAGCTACCCCGGTCAGCCCCAGCATTTT. It is translated as CASSSYPGQPQHF.

CDR3 region: CSVDESGTGLYGYTF. The CDR3 DNA sequence: TGCAGCGTTGATGAGTCTGGGACAGGCCTTTATGGCTACACCTTC. The rearrangement uses TRBV29-1 and TRBJ1-2; 8 bases line up with TRBD1. CDR1 and CDR2 from the germline V gene are SQVTM and ANQGSEA. The J segment lost 5 bases and the V segment lost 3 bases, leaving 11 bases of the junction unmatched. The CDR3 is 15 residues long. Variable domain in full (rest from reference TRBV29-1 and TRBJ1-2): SAVISQKPSRDICQRGTSLTIQCQVDSQVTMMFWYRQQPGQSLTLIATANQGSEATYESGFVIDKFPISRPNLTFSTLTVSNMSPEDSSIYLCSVDESGTGLYGYTFGSGTRLTVV.

The chain employs TRBV4-1 and TRBJ2-2, with 7 bases that match TRBD1. CDR1 and CDR2 from the germline V gene are MGHRA and YSYEKL. V dropped 5 bases and J dropped 4; count of bases not matched to a gene: 4. The CDR3 consists of 14 residues. CDR3 protein: CASSTDRSTGELFF. CDR3 sequence (DNA): TGCGCCAGCAGCACGGACAGGAGCACCGGGGAGCTGTTTTTT.

The chain has TRBV24-1 and TRBJ2-2; D not certain. Per germline, CDR1 KGHDR and CDR2 SFDVKD. The V end was cut by 7 bases, the J end by 0 bases, with 20 bases between. The CDR3 contains 18 residues. The CDR3 DNA reads as TGTGCCACCAGCCGAGTGGTAGGTCGGAGCACGAACACCGGGGAGCTGTTTTTT. It yields the protein CATSRVVGRSTNTGELFF.

The rearrangement joins TRBV27 to TRBJ2-1; 14 nucleotides align to TRBD2. V was clipped by 4 bases and J by 8 bases; unmatched bases: 7. Germline V gene sequence: CDR1 MNHEY, CDR2 SMNVEV (reference sequence). This CDR3 region has 16 residues. DNA for the CDR3: TGTGCCAGCAGTTCAGGAGGGACTAGCGGGAGATATGAGCAGTTCTTC. It is translated as CASSSGGTSGRYEQFF.

This clonotype was seen a handful of times. The genes are TRBV12-3 or TRBV12-4 and TRBJ2-2; TRBD1 matches at 10 bases. This CDR3 is built from 16 residues. J gave up 6 bases and V 5 bases, and 9 bases lay outside the gene matches. The CDR3 DNA reads as TGTGCCAGCAGTAAACCGGGACAGGGGCAGCCCGGGGAGCTGTTTTTT. Its translation: CASSKPGQGQPGELFF.

This clonotype was observed a few times. J is TRBJ2-5 and V is TRBV7-2; 7 positions agree with TRBD1. The V gene's germline CDR1 is SGHTA and CDR2 FQGNSA. The CDR3 is 13 residues long. The trim removed 6 bases at V and 7 bases at J, leaving 8 bases unmatched. The CDR3 loop reads CASRDRLLGTQYF. The CDR3 DNA reads as TGTGCCAGCAGGGACAGGCTCCTGGGGACCCAGTACTTC. The full variable domain, in which reference TRBV7-2 and TRBJ2-5 provide the parts outside the CDR3, is GAGVSQSPSNKVTEKGKDVELRCDPISGHTALYWYRQSLGQGLEFLIYFQGNSAPDKSGLPSDRFSAERTGGSVSTLTIQRTQQEDSAVYLCASRDRLLGTQYFGPGTRLLVL.

The chain links TRBV7-9 to TRBJ2-1; TRBD1 aligns across 7 bases. CDR1 and CDR2 (germline): SEHNR, FQNEAQ (reference sequence). This CDR3 comprises 13 residues. The junction had 7 bases not matched to a gene; V was cut back by 4 bases and J by 10 bases. CDR3 loop: CASSYGTALEQFF. The CDR3 DNA reads as TGTGCCAGCAGCTACGGGACAGCTCTAGAGCAGTTCTTC.

In its sample, this clonotype was seen a few times. J is TRBJ2-3 and V is TRBV10-3; 11 bases align to TRBD2. Germline CDR1 is ENHRY and CDR2 is SYGVKD. The CDR3 spans 16 residues. The V segment lost 6 bases and the J segment 6 bases; nucleotides outside the gene matches: 11. The CDR3 DNA reads as TGTGCCATCAGCCTAGCTAGCGGGGGGACCTTGGATACGCAGTATTTT. It codes for CAISLASGGTLDTQYF.

Only a few counts were recorded for this clonotype. This chain joins TRBV29-1 and TRBJ2-1; TRBD1 matches at 10 bases. This CDR3 contains 17 residues. With V trimmed by 6 bases and J by 1 base, 12 bases remained unmatched. Germline V lookup: CDR1 SQVTM, CDR2 ANQGSEA. CDR3 in amino acids: CSVFDRGRVPSYNEQFF. The CDR3 DNA is TGCAGCGTATTTGACAGGGGGCGCGTTCCATCCTACAATGAGCAGTTCTTC.

This chain uses TRBV3-1 with TRBJ2-3; a weak D match, TRBD2 (7 bases). The V gene's germline CDR1 is LGHDT and CDR2 YNNKEL (reference sequence). V lost 6 bases, J lost 6 bases, and 16 bases lay in between. The CDR3 is 14 residues long. The CDR3 DNA reads TGTGCCAGCAGTTTAGGGGGGGCGGTGGATACGCAGTATTTT. Translation gives CASSLGGAVDTQYF.

V gene TRBV6-5 combines with J gene TRBJ2-7; 7 bases agree with TRBD2. The CDR3 is 16 residues long. V lost 0 bases to trimming and J lost 2 bases; unmatched junction nucleotides: 7. Germline lookup yields CDR1 MNHEY and CDR2 SVGAGI. The CDR3 reads CASSYSPSGKAYEQYF. In DNA form, the CDR3 reads TGTGCCAGCAGTTACTCACCCAGCGGGAAGGCCTACGAGCAGTACTTC.

This clonotype was picked up a small number of times. This chain joins TRBV20-1 and TRBJ1-1; D gene ambiguous. The CDR3 extends over 15 amino acids. In germline, CDR1 is DFQATT, CDR2 SNEGSKA (reference sequence). Trimming shortened V by 0 bases and J by 0 bases, and 11 bases separated the two germline ends. The CDR3 DNA sequence: TGCAGTGCTAGAGATACCCCAGGACTGAACACTGAAGCTTTCTTT. It specifies CSARDTPGLNTEAFF.

This clonotype has at least ten counts. The V and J genes are TRBV6-5 and TRBJ1-1, with 9 bases that match TRBD1. The ends lost 4 bases at V and 7 bases at J; junction bases unmatched: 13. There are 16 residues in the CDR3. Per the germline V gene, CDR1 is MNHEY and CDR2 is SVGAGI. The CDR3 loop reads CASSSPILTGGVEAFF. The CDR3 DNA is TGTGCCAGCAGTTCTCCTATTCTTACAGGGGGCGTTGAAGCTTTCTTT.

This rearrangement joins TRBV6-1 to TRBJ2-5, with a tentative D call TRBD1 (6 bases). This CDR3 spans 13 amino acids. Germline CDR1 is MNHNS and CDR2 is SASEGT. Trimming removed 6 bases from V and 4 bases from J, with 12 bases in between. The CDR3 nucleotides are TGTGCCAGCAGACGGAACAGGGCAGAGACCCAGTACTTC. Residues: CASRRNRAETQYF.

This clonotype was found once. V gene TRBV7-9 combines with J gene TRBJ1-4; possibly TRBD1 for D (5 bases). The CDR3 covers 17 residues. The V gene's germline CDR1 is SEHNR and CDR2 FQNEAQ (reference sequence). V shed 4 bases and J shed 7 bases, with 22 bases lying between them. The chain's CDR3 is CASSYPDWGDRTEKLFF. CDR3 nucleotide sequence: TGTGCCAGCAGCTACCCTGATTGGGGGGACCGGACTGAAAAACTGTTTTTT.

The chain links TRBV4-3 to TRBJ2-1, with 9 bases identical to TRBD2. V gave up 1 base and J gave up 8 bases; unmatched junction bases: 6. Germline V gives CDR1 LGHNA, CDR2 YSLEER. This CDR3 is 15 amino acids long. The CDR3 sequence: CASSQGTSVGHEQFF. CDR3 sequence (DNA): TGCGCCAGCAGCCAAGGGACTAGCGTAGGGCATGAGCAGTTCTTC.

This clonotype was recorded a few times. The V gene is TRBV19, the J gene TRBJ2-3, with 7 bases matching TRBD1. The CDR3 is 15 amino acids. Germline trimming cut 4 bases from V and 2 bases from J; bases unmatched to any gene: 6. Germline V lookup: CDR1 LNHDA, CDR2 SQIVND (reference sequence). The CDR3 DNA sequence: TGTGCCAGTAGTACCCGGGACAGAGTCACAGATACGCAGTATTTT. It specifies CASSTRDRVTDTQYF. The entire variable domain, with the rest obtained from reference TRBV19 and TRBJ2-3, is as follows: DGGITQSPKYLFRKEGQNVTLSCEQNLNHDAMYWYRQDPGQGLRLIYYSQIVNDFQKGDIAEGYSVSREKKESFPLTVTSAQKNPTAFYLCASSTRDRVTDTQYFGPGTRLTVL.

This clonotype was observed a few times. This chain uses TRBV2 with TRBJ1-6; D unclear. This CDR3 is built from 13 residues. The V gene's germline CDR1 is SNHLY and CDR2 FYNNEI. V lost 2 bases, J lost 8 bases, and 7 bases lay in between. The CDR3 DNA follows: TGTGCCAGCAGTGAATACCCCTATTCACCCCTCCACTTT. This gives the protein CASSEYPYSPLHF.

The J gene is TRBJ1-6, the V gene TRBV12-3 or TRBV12-4; D is undetermined. The CDR3 covers 15 residues. V was clipped by 0 bases and J by 5 bases, with 8 bases between them. The CDR3 region has the DNA TGTGCCAGCAGTTTAGCAGGAACTCATAATTCACCCCTCCACTTT. Translating it yields CASSLAGTHNSPLHF.

The chain recombines TRBV5-1 with TRBJ1-2, with TRBD1 identical over 7 bases. The CDR3 covers 15 residues. Per the germline V gene, CDR1 is SGHRS and CDR2 is YFSETQ. The trim removed 8 bases at V and 0 bases at J, leaving 10 bases unmatched. The CDR3 coding sequence is TGCGCCAGTTTAAGCCGGGACAGTGCTAACTATGGCTACACCTTC. It is translated as CASLSRDSANYGYTF.

The rearrangement joins TRBV6-6 to TRBJ1-1; no clear D. The V end was cut by 11 bases, the J end by 4 bases, with 14 bases between. CDR3 length: 12 residues. Per germline, CDR1 MNHNY and CDR2 SVGAGI (reference sequence). The CDR3 nucleotides read TGTGCCGTAGGGCCCTGGACCACTGAAGCTTTCTTT. As protein: CAVGPWTTEAFF.

The V gene is TRBV5-5, the J gene TRBJ2-7; D perhaps matches TRBD2 (6 bases). V was trimmed by 0 bases and J by 1 base, leaving 11 bases between them. There are 15 residues in the CDR3. In germline, CDR1 is SGHKS, CDR2 YYEKEE (reference sequence). Here the CDR3 DNA reads TGTGCCAGCAGCTTGGATGGGACTGTTTCCTACGAGCAGTACTTC. Encoded protein: CASSLDGTVSYEQYF.

This clonotype has a handful of counts. The genes are TRBV29-1 and TRBJ2-1, with 8 bases identical to TRBD1. The CDR3 is 14 amino acids. J lost 1 base, V lost 2 bases, and 1 base had no gene match. CDR1 is SQVTM and CDR2 is ANQGSEA in the germline V gene. CDR3 protein: CSVENRGSYNEQFF. The CDR3 region has the DNA TGCAGCGTTGAAAACAGGGGGTCCTACAATGAGCAGTTCTTC.

The gene calls are TRBV29-1 and TRBJ2-2, with 8 nucleotides matching TRBD2. Per the germline V gene, CDR1 is SQVTM and CDR2 is ANQGSEA. This CDR3 spans 17 amino acids. After removal of 4 bases from V and 6 bases from J, the junction contained 16 bases not matched to a gene. This chain's CDR3 is CSVANGRASGFPGELFF. The CDR3 region has the DNA TGCAGCGTTGCCAACGGGAGGGCTAGCGGATTCCCCGGGGAGCTGTTTTTT.